These 11 T cell receptor beta chains share one sample of origin, sequenced in a study of blood T cell repertoires in COVID-19. Generated by immunoSEQ multiplex PCR, the TCRdb table keeps only in-frame clones and is missing some. The table includes fewer than 450,000 clones, roughly 87% detected once. The sample consisted of PBMCs or T cells enriched from blood (not recorded which). These receptors all come from a woman younger than 45 who had recovered from COVID-19.

The rearrangement joins TRBV19 to TRBJ1-2, with 9 bases identical to TRBD1. Germline-derived CDR1 and CDR2 are LNHDA and SQIVND (reference sequence). The CDR3 has 15 residues. V was clipped by 7 bases and J by 4 bases; unmatched bases: 10. The CDR3 spells CASIFKPGQGYGYTF. Here the CDR3 DNA reads TGTGCCAGTATTTTCAAACCGGGACAGGGCTATGGCTACACCTTC.

V and J are TRBV5-4 and TRBJ2-1; 10 bases fit TRBD2. Losses at the gene ends were 0 bases for V and 7 bases for J; bases not matched to a gene: 4. This CDR3 comprises 15 residues. Looked up from germline, CDR1 is SGHNT and CDR2 is YYREEE (reference sequence). The DNA of the CDR3 is TGTGCCAGCAGCTTGGCCGTGACTAGCGGGAATGAGCAGTTCTTC. It is translated as CASSLAVTSGNEQFF.

The V gene is TRBV7-2, the J gene TRBJ2-5; unclear D gene. This CDR3 has 15 residues. With 0 bases removed from V and 1 base from J, the gap between germline ends came to 9 bases. Germline CDR1 and CDR2: SGHTA and FQGNSA. The CDR3 DNA reads as TGTGCCAGCAGCTTAGCGGCGGCGAGCCAAGAGACCCAGTACTTC. Its protein is CASSLAAASQETQYF.

This chain joins TRBV7-8 and TRBJ2-5; TRBD1 is a possible D gene (5 bases). This CDR3 is 14 amino acids long. Trimming removed 5 bases at V and 4 bases at J, with 14 bases between. Per the germline V gene, CDR1 is SGHVS and CDR2 is FQNEAQ. The chain's CDR3 is CASSLTSRGETQYF. CDR3 DNA: TGTGCCAGCAGCCTGACGAGTAGGGGAGAGACCCAGTACTTC.

This chain connects TRBV27 to TRBJ1-1; TRBD1 is a possible D gene (6 bases). Trimming left V 0 bases short and J 4 bases short, with 12 bases between. CDR3 size: 15 residues. Per germline, CDR1 MNHEY and CDR2 SMNVEV (reference sequence). The chain's CDR3 is CASSLSPTGSTEAFF. The CDR3 nucleotides read TGTGCCAGCAGTTTATCCCCTACAGGGAGCACTGAAGCTTTCTTT.

The rearrangement joins TRBV6-5 to TRBJ1-2, with TRBD1 matching over 7 bases. The CDR3 is made up of 13 amino acids. Germline V gene lookup returns CDR1 MNHEY and CDR2 SVGAGI. The V gene end was trimmed by 5 bases and the J gene end by 7 bases; junction bases not matched to a gene: 7. CDR3 residues: CASSPGQPFGYTF. The CDR3 DNA follows: TGTGCCAGCAGTCCGGGACAGCCCTTTGGCTACACCTTC.

The chain has TRBV4-3 and TRBJ2-4, with a weak D call TRBD1 (5 bases). The germline gives CDR1 LGHNA, CDR2 YSLEER. V was clipped by 4 bases and J by 1 base, with 8 bases between them. The length of the CDR3 is 14 residues. CDR3 DNA sequence: TGCGCCAGCAGCCCAGGGTGGGCCAAAAACATTCAGTACTTC. This codes for CASSPGWAKNIQYF.

The genes are TRBV6-2 or TRBV6-3 and TRBJ2-1, with 9 bases matching TRBD1. After removal of 1 base from V and 5 bases from J, the junction contained 3 bases not matched to a gene. Germline V lookup: CDR1 MNHEY, CDR2 SVGEGT. The length of the CDR3 is 15 residues. The CDR3, as DNA: TGTGCCAGCAGTTACTTCGGGACAGGGAACAATGAGCAGTTCTTC. It codes for CASSYFGTGNNEQFF.

V usage is TRBV30 and J usage is TRBJ2-3; D remains ambiguous. The CDR3 has 15 amino acids. V was trimmed by 0 bases and J by 6 bases, leaving 16 bases between them. Germline V lookup: CDR1 GTSNPN, CDR2 SVGIG (reference sequence). The CDR3 DNA is TGTGCCTGGAGTGTTCTCTCCTCACCTAGGGATACGCAGTATTTT. Its protein is CAWSVLSSPRDTQYF.

The chain is built from TRBV24-1 and TRBJ1-1; possibly TRBD1 for D (5 bases). CDR3 size: 12 residues. Trimming removed 10 bases at V and 6 bases at J, with 14 bases between. Germline V gene data show CDR1 as KGHDR and CDR2 as SFDVKD. The CDR3 DNA sequence: TGTGCCACTAGGCCGGGACTCCCTGAAGCTTTCTTT. Its protein is CATRPGLPEAFF.

This clone was detected a few times. The chain carries TRBV19 and TRBJ2-6; the D gene is possibly TRBD2 (6 bases). V was trimmed by 3 bases and J by 0 bases, leaving 9 bases between them. The CDR3 has 16 residues. The V gene's germline CDR1 is LNHDA and CDR2 SQIVND (reference sequence). CDR3 bases: TGTGCCAGTAGTATGGAGGGGAGCTCTGGGGCCAACGTCCTGACTTTC. Its protein product is CASSMEGSSGANVLTF.